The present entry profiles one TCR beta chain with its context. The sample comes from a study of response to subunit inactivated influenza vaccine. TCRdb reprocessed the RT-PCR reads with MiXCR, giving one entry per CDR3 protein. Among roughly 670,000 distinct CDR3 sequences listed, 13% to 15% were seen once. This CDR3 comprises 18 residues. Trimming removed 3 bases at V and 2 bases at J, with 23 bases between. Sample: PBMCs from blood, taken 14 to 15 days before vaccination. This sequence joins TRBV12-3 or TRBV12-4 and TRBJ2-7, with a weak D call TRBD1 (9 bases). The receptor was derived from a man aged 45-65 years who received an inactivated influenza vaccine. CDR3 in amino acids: CASSLGTGLGRAPYEQYF. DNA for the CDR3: TGTGCCAGCAGTTTGGGGACAGGGCTCGGGAGGGCCCCCTACGAGCAGTACTTC.